The 23 T cell receptor beta chains given below trace back to one sample, sequenced in a study of cytomegalovirus exposure and HLA in healthy donors. The PCR had 60 Vbeta and 13 Jbeta primers. Data came from immunoSEQ multiplex PCR; TCRdb stores just in-frame clones and leaves some out. The data show about 220,000 clones, 82% seen once. The sequenced material came from PBMCs. These receptors originate from a man between 35 and 55 years old in good health and CMV-seropositive.

V is TRBV7-8 and J is TRBJ2-1; D is undetermined. CDR3 length equals 13 residues. V was pared by 5 bases and J by 8 bases, with 13 bases between. Germline CDR1 is SGHVS and CDR2 is FQNEAQ. The CDR3 region is CASSRGQIDEQFF. The CDR3 nucleotides are TGTGCCAGCAGCCGTGGGCAGATCGATGAGCAGTTCTTC.

This chain uses TRBV5-1 with TRBJ1-5; no clear D gene. The CDR3 sequence is 16 residues long. The germline CDR1 and CDR2 sequences are SGHRS and YFSETQ. Trimming pared 0 bases from V and 1 base from J, leaving 11 bases between. The CDR3 here is CASSLEPAGSNQPQHF. CDR3 DNA sequence: TGCGCCAGCAGCTTGGAACCCGCGGGCAGCAATCAGCCCCAGCATTTT.

The J gene is TRBJ2-5, the V gene TRBV6-5, with 11 bases matching TRBD1. Per the germline V gene, CDR1 is MNHEY and CDR2 is SVGAGI. CDR3 length: 13 residues. The J segment lost 5 bases and the V segment lost 6 bases, leaving 2 bases of the junction unmatched. CDR3 DNA: TGTGCCAGCAGGCGGACAGGGGGCGAGACCCAGTACTTC. Its translation: CASRRTGGETQYF.

This chain uses TRBV4-1 with TRBJ2-2; 13 bases align to TRBD2. Unmatched junction bases numbered 3, after V lost 4 bases and J lost 1 base. CDR1 is MGHRA and CDR2 is YSYEKL in the germline V gene. The CDR3 totals 17 residues. DNA of the CDR3: TGCGCCAGCAGCCTAGGACTAGCGGGAGTGAACACCGGGGAGCTGTTTTTT. Protein sequence: CASSLGLAGVNTGELFF.

The chain recombines TRBV27 with TRBJ1-5; tentatively, D is TRBD1 (5 bases). V gave up 7 bases and J gave up 1 base, with 14 bases separating them. CDR3 length: 15 residues. Germline CDR1 MNHEY, CDR2 SMNVEV (reference sequence). CDR3 DNA sequence: TGTGCCAGCAAACTGGACAAATCGAGCAATCAGCCCCAGCATTTT. Amino acids: CASKLDKSSNQPQHF.

V usage is TRBV9 and J usage is TRBJ1-1; 8 positions match TRBD1. The CDR3 contains 16 residues. Looked up from germline, CDR1 is SGDLS and CDR2 is YYNGEE. The junction had 4 bases not matched to a gene; V was cut back by 0 bases and J by 0 bases. In DNA, the CDR3 is TGTGCCAGCAGCGTAGCTTTGACAGGGGTGAACACTGAAGCTTTCTTT. It codes for CASSVALTGVNTEAFF.

V is TRBV2 and J is TRBJ1-4; D unclear. The length of the CDR3 is 16 residues. CDR1 is SNHLY, CDR2 FYNNEI, per germline. Trimming cost V 1 base and J 8 bases, with 17 bases left between them. Here the CDR3 DNA reads TGTGCCAGCAGTGAAGATGGTTTACGGAGGAGGGAAAAACTGTTTTTT. Protein sequence: CASSEDGLRRREKLFF.

The chain links TRBV10-3 to TRBJ2-3; 8 bases line up with TRBD2. In germline, CDR1 is ENHRY, CDR2 SYGVKD. The junction had 9 bases not matched to a gene; V was cut back by 10 bases and J by 6 bases. The CDR3 has 13 residues. CDR3 in amino acids: CATSGSVQDTQYF. CDR3 coding DNA: TGTGCCACGAGCGGGAGTGTACAGGATACGCAGTATTTT.

The chain recombines TRBV7-6 with TRBJ2-5; 7 bases fit TRBD1. This CDR3 has 15 amino acids. CDR1 is SGHVS, CDR2 FNYEAQ, per germline. Unmatched junction bases numbered 8, after V lost 6 bases and J lost 1 base. The DNA of the CDR3 is TGTGCCAGCAGGATATCATGGGACAGCCAAGAGACCCAGTACTTC. It encodes CASRISWDSQETQYF.

This clone was counted once. This chain joins TRBV25-1 and TRBJ1-2; possibly TRBD1 for D (5 bases). Germline-derived CDR1 and CDR2 are MGHDK and SYGVNS. This CDR3 has 14 residues. V was clipped by 4 bases and J by 4 bases, with 13 bases between them. The CDR3: CASSGSGVIYGYTF. The CDR3 DNA reads TGTGCCAGCAGTGGTTCGGGGGTGATCTATGGCTACACCTTC.

This chain uses TRBV12-2 with TRBJ2-7; the D segment call TRBD2 is taken from the table without a DNA check. TRBV12-2 is noted as a pseudogene. This CDR3 region has 15 residues. CDR3 loop: CASRSREKPLYEQYF. CDR3 DNA sequence: TGTGCAAGTCGCTCCCGGGAGAAGCCCCTTTACGAGCAGTACTTC.

V gene TRBV18 combines with J gene TRBJ2-3, with 14 bases that match TRBD2. Unmatched junction bases numbered 7, after V lost 6 bases and J lost 5 bases. The CDR3 is made up of 16 amino acids. Germline V lookup: CDR1 KGHSH, CDR2 LQKENI. The CDR3, as DNA: TGTGCCAGCTCGTATGGGACTAGCGGGAGTGTAGATACGCAGTATTTT. Protein sequence: CASSYGTSGSVDTQYF.

The CDR3 sequence is CASSVRRFGDTDTQYF. The CDR3 region has the DNA TGTGCCAGCAGCGTTAGGAGATTCGGGGACACAGATACGCAGTATTTT. The V and J genes are TRBV9 and TRBJ2-3; possibly TRBD2 for D (5 bases). Germline CDR1 reads SGDLS; CDR2 reads YYNGEE. Between the trimmed V and J ends, which lost 2 bases and 2 bases, there was a span of 15 bases. This CDR3 is 16 amino acids long.

This sequence joins TRBV5-1 and TRBJ2-3; 7 positions match TRBD2. V gave up 0 bases and J gave up 5 bases; unmatched junction bases: 3. Germline lookup yields CDR1 SGHRS and CDR2 YFSETQ. The CDR3 runs to 14 residues. The DNA of the CDR3 is TGCGCCAGCAGCTTGGGCGGGAGAGGAGATACGCAGTATTTT. Protein: CASSLGGRGDTQYF.

J is TRBJ2-5 and V is TRBV4-1; TRBD2 matches 13 bases. Germline V gene lookup returns CDR1 MGHRA and CDR2 YSYEKL. The CDR3 runs 19 residues. The J segment lost 0 bases and the V segment lost 2 bases, leaving 9 bases of the junction unmatched. The CDR3: CASSQFLGTSGAYQETQYF. The CDR3 bases are TGCGCCAGCAGCCAATTCCTCGGGACTAGCGGGGCGTACCAAGAGACCCAGTACTTC.

This chain connects TRBV6-5 to TRBJ2-5; 9 bases fit TRBD2. With 2 bases clipped from V and 5 bases from J, the junction kept 3 bases outside the gene matches. The CDR3 totals 14 residues. From germline, CDR1 is MNHEY and CDR2 SVGAGI. In nucleotides, the CDR3 is TGTGCCAGCAGTTACGCGGGAGGGCCGGAGACCCAGTACTTC. It encodes CASSYAGGPETQYF.

There are a few counts of this clone. The chain's CDR3 is CASSPGLAGRETQYF. The CDR3, as DNA: TGTGCCAGCAGCCCCGGGCTAGCGGGACGTGAGACCCAGTACTTC. The chain uses TRBV9 and TRBJ2-5, with TRBD2 matching over 9 bases. Germline-derived CDR1 and CDR2 are SGDLS and YYNGEE. The CDR3 is made up of 15 amino acids. The ends lost 4 bases at V and 5 bases at J; junction bases unmatched: 9.

This chain links TRBV18 with TRBJ2-5; TRBD2 matches at 8 bases. V shed 6 bases and J 2 bases; nucleotides not matched to a gene: 8. This CDR3 has 15 residues. Germline V lookup: CDR1 KGHSH, CDR2 LQKENI. CDR3 coding DNA: TGTGCCAGCTCTCCGCCCGGGGGGGGACAAGAGACCCAGTACTTC. Its protein product is CASSPPGGGQETQYF.

V gene TRBV15 combines with J gene TRBJ1-4; D uncertain. Trimming pared 0 bases from V and 5 bases from J, leaving 7 bases between. The CDR3 is 14 residues long. Germline V gene lookup returns CDR1 LNHNV and CDR2 YYDKDF (reference sequence). The CDR3 loop reads CATSRDLGNEKLFF. The CDR3 bases are TGTGCCACCAGCAGAGATCTCGGGAATGAAAAACTGTTTTTT.

The V call is TRBV15, the J call TRBJ2-7, with 8 bases identical to TRBD1. CDR3 length: 15 residues. Germline assignment: CDR1 LNHNV and CDR2 YYDKDF (reference sequence). The V segment lost 1 base and the J segment 2 bases; nucleotides outside the gene matches: 4. In DNA, the CDR3 is TGTGCCACCAGCAGAGGGGGGACAGGAACCTACGAGCAGTACTTC. Translated, it gives CATSRGGTGTYEQYF.

Only one count was recorded for this clone. This chain connects TRBV7-9 to TRBJ1-1, with unresolved D. The CDR3 has 13 amino acids. The V gene lost 1 base and the J gene lost 5 bases, with 8 bases spanning the gap. Germline V gene lookup returns CDR1 SEHNR and CDR2 FQNEAQ (reference sequence). The DNA for the CDR3 is TGTGCCAGCAGCTTAGTCTCCGGGACTGAAGCTTTCTTT. This encodes CASSLVSGTEAFF.

This chain links TRBV5-4 with TRBJ2-1; TRBD2 matches 8 bases. The CDR3 consists of 14 residues. Germline values: CDR1 SGHNT, CDR2 YYREEE (reference sequence). With V trimmed by 3 bases and J by 12 bases, 11 bases remained unmatched. The CDR3: CASSSGGLAGLQFF. The CDR3 DNA follows: TGTGCCAGCAGCTCGGGAGGGTTGGCGGGACTGCAGTTCTTC.

The V gene is TRBV25-1, the J gene TRBJ1-2, with a possible D match to TRBD1 (5 bases). The V end was cut by 5 bases, the J end by 2 bases, with 9 bases between. CDR3 size: 13 residues. Looked up from germline, CDR1 is MGHDK and CDR2 is SYGVNS. The CDR3 DNA is TGTGCCAGCAGTAACCCAGGGAACTATGGCTACACCTTC. Encoded protein: CASSNPGNYGYTF.